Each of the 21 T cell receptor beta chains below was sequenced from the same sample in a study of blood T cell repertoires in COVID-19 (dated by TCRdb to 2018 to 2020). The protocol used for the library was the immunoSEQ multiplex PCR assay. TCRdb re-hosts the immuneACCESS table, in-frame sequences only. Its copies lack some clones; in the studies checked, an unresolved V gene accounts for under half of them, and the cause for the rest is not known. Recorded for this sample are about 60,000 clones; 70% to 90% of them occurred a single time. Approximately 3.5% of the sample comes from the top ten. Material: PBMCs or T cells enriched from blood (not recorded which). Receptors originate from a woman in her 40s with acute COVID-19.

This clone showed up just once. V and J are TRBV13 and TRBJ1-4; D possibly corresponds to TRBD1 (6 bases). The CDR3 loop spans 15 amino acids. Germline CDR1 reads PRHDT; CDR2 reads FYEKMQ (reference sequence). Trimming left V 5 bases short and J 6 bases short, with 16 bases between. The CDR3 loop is CASSEQGTGDEKLFF. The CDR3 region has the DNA TGTGCCAGCAGCGAGCAGGGGACGGGTGATGAAAAACTGTTTTTT. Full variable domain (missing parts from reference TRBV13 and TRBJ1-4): AAGVIQSPRHLIKEKRETATLKCYPIPRHDTVYWYQQGPGQDPQFLISFYEKMQSDKGSIPDRFSAQQFSDYHSELNMSSLELGDSALYFCASSEQGTGDEKLFFGSGTQLSVL.

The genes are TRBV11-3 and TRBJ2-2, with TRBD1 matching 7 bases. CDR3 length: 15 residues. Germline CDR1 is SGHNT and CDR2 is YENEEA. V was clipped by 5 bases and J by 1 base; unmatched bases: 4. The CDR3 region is CASSPRTGNTGELFF. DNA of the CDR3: TGTGCCAGCAGCCCGAGGACAGGGAACACCGGGGAGCTGTTTTTT.

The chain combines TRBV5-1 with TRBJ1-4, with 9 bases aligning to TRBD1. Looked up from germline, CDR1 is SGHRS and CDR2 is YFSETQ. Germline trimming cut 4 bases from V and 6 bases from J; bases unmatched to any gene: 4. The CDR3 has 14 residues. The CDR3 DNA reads TGCGCCAGCAGCAAACAGGGGGCCGATGAAAAACTGTTTTTT. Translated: CASSKQGADEKLFF.

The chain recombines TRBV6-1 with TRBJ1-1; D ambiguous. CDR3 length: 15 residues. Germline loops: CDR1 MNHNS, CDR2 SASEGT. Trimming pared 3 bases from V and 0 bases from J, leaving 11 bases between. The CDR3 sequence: CASSDKASMNTEAFF. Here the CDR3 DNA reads TGTGCCAGCAGTGATAAAGCCTCGATGAACACTGAAGCTTTCTTT.

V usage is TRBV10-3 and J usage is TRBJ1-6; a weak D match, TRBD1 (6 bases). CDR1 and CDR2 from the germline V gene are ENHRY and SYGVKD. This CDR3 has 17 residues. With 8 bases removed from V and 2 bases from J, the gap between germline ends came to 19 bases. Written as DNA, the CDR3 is TGTGCCATCGGCTCCGGGCCAGGGGTAACCTATAATTCACCCCTCCACTTT. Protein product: CAIGSGPGVTYNSPLHF.

The CDR3 reads CASSSTSTGGNQPQHF. CDR3 DNA sequence: TGTGCCAGCAGTTCTACTTCAACCGGTGGCAATCAGCCCCAGCATTTT. V usage is TRBV3-1 (or the pseudogene TRBV3-2) and J usage is TRBJ1-5; no firm D call. V was clipped by 6 bases and J by 2 bases, with 17 bases between them. CDR1 and CDR2 (germline): LGHDT, YNNKEL (reference sequence). This CDR3 spans 16 amino acids.

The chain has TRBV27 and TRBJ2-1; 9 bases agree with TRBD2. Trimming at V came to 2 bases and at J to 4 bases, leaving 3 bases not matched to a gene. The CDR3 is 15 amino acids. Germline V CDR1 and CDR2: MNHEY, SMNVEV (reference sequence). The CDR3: CASSLTLAGYNEQFF. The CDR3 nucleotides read TGTGCCAGCAGTTTAACCCTAGCGGGGTACAATGAGCAGTTCTTC.

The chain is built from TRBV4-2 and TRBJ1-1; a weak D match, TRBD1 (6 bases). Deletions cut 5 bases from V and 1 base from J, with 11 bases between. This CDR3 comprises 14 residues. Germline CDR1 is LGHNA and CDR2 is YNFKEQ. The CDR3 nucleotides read TGTGCCAGCAGCTATACAGGGCAGAACACTGAAGCTTTCTTT. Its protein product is CASSYTGQNTEAFF.

As DNA, the CDR3 is TGTGCCAGCAGTTTAGGACAGCCCACCGCCCAAGGTGGGTTCTTC. Translated, it gives CASSLGQPTAQGGFF. The chain links TRBV28 to TRBJ2-1; D might be TRBD1 (6 bases). There are 15 residues in the CDR3. Germline CDR1 and CDR2: MDHEN and SYDVKM. V shed 2 bases and J shed 15 bases, with 23 bases lying between them.

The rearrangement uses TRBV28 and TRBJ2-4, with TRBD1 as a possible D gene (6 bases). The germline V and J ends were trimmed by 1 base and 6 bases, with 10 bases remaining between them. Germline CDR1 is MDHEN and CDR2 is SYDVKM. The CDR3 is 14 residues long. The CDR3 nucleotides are TGTGCCAGCAGTTTATTTGGGGGCAGAAACATTCAGTACTTC. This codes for CASSLFGGRNIQYF.

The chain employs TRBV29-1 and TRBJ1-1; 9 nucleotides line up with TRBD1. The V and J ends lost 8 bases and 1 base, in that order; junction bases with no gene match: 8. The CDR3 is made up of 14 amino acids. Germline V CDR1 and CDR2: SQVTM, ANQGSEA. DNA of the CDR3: TGCAGCCTCCAGAGGGGACAGGGGAACACTGAAGCTTTCTTT. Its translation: CSLQRGQGNTEAFF.

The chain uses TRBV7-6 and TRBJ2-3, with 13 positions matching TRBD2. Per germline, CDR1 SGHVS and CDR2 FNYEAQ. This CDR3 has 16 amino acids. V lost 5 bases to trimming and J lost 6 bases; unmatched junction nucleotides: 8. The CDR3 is CASSLGLAGAGDTQYF. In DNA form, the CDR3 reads TGTGCCAGCAGCCTAGGACTAGCGGGGGCGGGGGATACGCAGTATTTT.

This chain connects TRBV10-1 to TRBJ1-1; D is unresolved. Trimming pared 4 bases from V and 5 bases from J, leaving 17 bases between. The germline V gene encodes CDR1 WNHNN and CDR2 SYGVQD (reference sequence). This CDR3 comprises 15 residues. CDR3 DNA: TGCGCCAGCAGTGTAGAATTGCTACCGGGGACTGAAGCTTTCTTT. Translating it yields CASSVELLPGTEAFF.

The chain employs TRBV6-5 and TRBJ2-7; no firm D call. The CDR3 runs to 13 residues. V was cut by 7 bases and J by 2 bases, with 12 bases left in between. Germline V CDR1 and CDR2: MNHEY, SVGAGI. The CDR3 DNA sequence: TGTGCCAGCACTCGAGACTCAACCTACGAGCAGTACGTC. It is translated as CASTRDSTYEQYV.

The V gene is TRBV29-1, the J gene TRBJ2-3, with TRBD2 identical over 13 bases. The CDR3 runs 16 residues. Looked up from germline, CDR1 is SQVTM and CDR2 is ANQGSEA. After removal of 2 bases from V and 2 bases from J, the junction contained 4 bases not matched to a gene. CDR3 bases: TGCAGCGTTGAATCGACTAGCGGGGGGTTCACAGATACGCAGTATTTT. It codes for CSVESTSGGFTDTQYF.

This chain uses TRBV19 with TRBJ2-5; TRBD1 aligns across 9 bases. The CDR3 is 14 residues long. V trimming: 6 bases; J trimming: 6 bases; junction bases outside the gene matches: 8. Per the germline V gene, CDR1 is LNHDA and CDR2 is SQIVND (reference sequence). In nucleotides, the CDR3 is TGTGCCAGTAGCCTCACGGGACAGGGAAAGACCCAGTACTTC. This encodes CASSLTGQGKTQYF.

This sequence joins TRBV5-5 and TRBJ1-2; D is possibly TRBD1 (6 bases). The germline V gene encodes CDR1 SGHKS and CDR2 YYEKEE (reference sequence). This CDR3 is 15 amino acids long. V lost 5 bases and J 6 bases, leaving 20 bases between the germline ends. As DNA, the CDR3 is TGTGCCAGCAGGTGGCGGGGGGGCGCTTGGGATGGCTACACCTTC. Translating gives CASRWRGGAWDGYTF.

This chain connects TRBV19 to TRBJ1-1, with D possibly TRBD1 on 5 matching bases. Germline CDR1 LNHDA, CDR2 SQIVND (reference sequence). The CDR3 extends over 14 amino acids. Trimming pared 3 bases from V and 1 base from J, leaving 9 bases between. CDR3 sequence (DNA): TGTGCCAGTAGTATCGGACACTGGAACACTGAAGCTTTCTTT. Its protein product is CASSIGHWNTEAFF.

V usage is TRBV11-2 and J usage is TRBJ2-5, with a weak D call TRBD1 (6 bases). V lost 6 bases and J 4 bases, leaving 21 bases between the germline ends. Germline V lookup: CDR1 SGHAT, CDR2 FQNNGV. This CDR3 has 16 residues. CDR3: CASRPIQGPVRETQYF. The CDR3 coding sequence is TGTGCCAGCAGACCGATCCAGGGGCCAGTCCGAGAGACCCAGTACTTC.

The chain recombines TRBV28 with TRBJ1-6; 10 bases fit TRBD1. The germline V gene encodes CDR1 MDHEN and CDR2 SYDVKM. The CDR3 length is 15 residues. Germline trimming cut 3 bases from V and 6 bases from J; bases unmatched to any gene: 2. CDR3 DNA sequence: TGTGCCAGCAGTTTGACAGGGGGCGTTAATTCACCCCTCCACTTT. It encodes CASSLTGGVNSPLHF.

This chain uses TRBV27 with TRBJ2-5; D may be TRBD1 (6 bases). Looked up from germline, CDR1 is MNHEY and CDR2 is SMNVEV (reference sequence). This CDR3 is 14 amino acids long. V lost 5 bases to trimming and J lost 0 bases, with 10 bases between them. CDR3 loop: CASSQGGYQETQYF. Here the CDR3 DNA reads TGTGCCAGCAGTCAAGGGGGATACCAAGAGACCCAGTACTTC.